This T cell receptor beta chain was captured in a study of technical replicates of blood from a few donors. Using immunoSEQ multiplex PCR, the repertoire was profiled, and TCRdb retains in-frame clones only, with some absent. The sample records tens of thousands of clones, about 87% being singletons. The CDR3 contains 13 residues. V trimming: 10 bases; J trimming: 7 bases; junction bases outside the gene matches: 10. The germline V gene encodes CDR1 SGHVS and CDR2 FNYEAQ. The sequenced material came from PBMCs. The receptor was isolated from a human donor in good health. Some clones in this sample may be carry-over from other donors' samples. J is TRBJ2-1 and V is TRBV7-6; 7 bases align to TRBD2. The CDR3, as DNA: TGTGCCACTTCAAACGGGGGGTGGAATGAGCAGTTCTTC. Protein: CATSNGGWNEQFF.